These 32 T cell receptor beta chains originate from one sample sequenced in a study of radiotherapy plus CTLA-4 blockade in lung cancer. Profiling relied on immunoSEQ multiplex PCR, and the TCRdb table lists in-frame clones only, not all of them. The table records about 90,000 clones, 55% to 75% of them present only once. The starting material was peripheral blood, obtained from a patient treated with radiotherapy plus ipilimumab. The receptors derive from a human donor with non-small cell lung cancer that progressed on radiotherapy plus ipilimumab.

The chain recombines TRBV6-5 with TRBJ2-7; D not resolved. With 2 bases removed from V and 3 bases from J, the gap between germline ends came to 8 bases. Germline V lookup: CDR1 MNHEY, CDR2 SVGAGI. This CDR3 contains 13 residues. The CDR3 loop is CASSYIQGYEQYF. CDR3 coding DNA: TGTGCCAGCAGTTACATTCAAGGCTACGAGCAGTACTTC.

This chain links TRBV5-6 with TRBJ1-5; no reliable D call. With 2 bases removed from V and 4 bases from J, the gap between germline ends came to 7 bases. The CDR3 runs to 13 residues. The germline V gene encodes CDR1 SGHDT and CDR2 YYEEEE. CDR3 nucleotide sequence: TGTGCCAGCAGCTTTAGGGAAAATCAGCCCCAGCATTTT. As protein: CASSFRENQPQHF. The complete variable domain, with remaining parts taken from reference TRBV5-6 and TRBJ1-5, reads DAGVTQSPTHLIKTRGQQVTLRCSPKSGHDTVSWYQQALGQGPQFIFQYYEEEERQRGNFPDRFSGHQFPNYSSELNVNALLLGDSALYLCASSFRENQPQHFGDGTRLSIL.

The rearrangement links TRBV7-2 to TRBJ2-6; TRBD1 matches 10 bases. CDR3 length equals 19 residues. Germline V gene lookup returns CDR1 SGHTA and CDR2 FQGNSA. V was pared by 1 base and J by 0 bases, with 6 bases of the junction left unmatched. CDR3 in amino acids: CASSLGEWTGGSGANVLTF. The CDR3 DNA sequence: TGTGCCAGCAGCTTAGGTGAGTGGACAGGGGGCTCTGGGGCCAACGTCCTGACTTTC. Full variable domain (rest looked up from reference TRBV7-2 and TRBJ2-6): GAGVSQSPSNKVTEKGKDVELRCDPISGHTALYWYRQSLGQGLEFLIYFQGNSAPDKSGLPSDRFSAERTGGSVSTLTIQRTQQEDSAVYLCASSLGEWTGGSGANVLTFGAGSRLTVL.

The rearrangement links TRBV16 to TRBJ1-5, with TRBD1 identical over 7 bases. V was clipped by 1 base and J by 5 bases; unmatched bases: 5. The germline V gene has CDR1 KGHSY and CDR2 FQNENV. This CDR3 is 15 amino acids long. The DNA for the CDR3 is TGTGCCAGCAGCCAATTGGCAGGGGGATATCAGCCCCAGCATTTT. It is translated as CASSQLAGGYQPQHF.

The chain employs TRBV7-9 and TRBJ1-1; 8 nucleotides agree with TRBD1. This CDR3 spans 15 amino acids. CDR1 and CDR2 from the germline V gene are SEHNR and FQNEAQ (reference sequence). Unmatched junction bases numbered 5, after V lost 5 bases and J lost 0 bases. The CDR3 protein is CASSPSTGVNTEAFF. The CDR3 DNA is TGTGCCAGCAGCCCGTCGACAGGGGTGAACACTGAAGCTTTCTTT.

This CDR3 reads CASSIAIGGRHNEQFF. Here the CDR3 DNA reads TGTGCCAGTAGTATCGCGATTGGCGGGAGGCACAATGAGCAGTTCTTC. This chain connects TRBV19 to TRBJ2-1, with 8 nucleotides matching TRBD2. The CDR3 consists of 16 residues. Per the germline V gene, CDR1 is LNHDA and CDR2 is SQIVND (reference sequence). V was clipped by 3 bases and J by 5 bases; unmatched bases: 9.

The V gene is TRBV7-9, the J gene TRBJ1-1, with TRBD1 as a possible D gene (6 bases). The V end lost 5 bases, the J end lost 0 bases, and 19 bases lay between the germline ends. The CDR3 spans 17 residues. The germline gives CDR1 SEHNR, CDR2 FQNEAQ (reference sequence). CDR3 in amino acids: CASSAKGVGQLNTEAFF. DNA for the CDR3: TGTGCCAGCAGCGCCAAGGGGGTTGGGCAGCTGAACACTGAAGCTTTCTTT.

The CDR3 loop is CASSPRDSFNEQFF. The DNA of the CDR3 is TGTGCCAGCTCACCCCGGGACAGCTTTAATGAGCAGTTCTTC. This chain connects TRBV18 to TRBJ2-1; 7 bases are shared with TRBD1. CDR3 size: 14 residues. The ends lost 3 bases at V and 7 bases at J; junction bases unmatched: 6. Germline V lookup: CDR1 KGHSH, CDR2 LQKENI.

The chain is built from TRBV9 and TRBJ1-5; weak D call: TRBD1 (5 bases). Trimming cost V 2 bases and J 3 bases, with 9 bases left between them. CDR1 and CDR2 (germline): SGDLS, YYNGEE. The CDR3 totals 14 residues. The CDR3 sequence is CASSVEGFNQPQHF. The CDR3 coding sequence is TGTGCCAGCAGCGTGGAGGGGTTCAATCAGCCCCAGCATTTT.

The chain combines TRBV5-1 with TRBJ1-6; TRBD1 agrees at 9 bases. The CDR3 covers 15 residues. V gave up 3 bases and J gave up 14 bases; unmatched junction bases: 12. CDR1 is SGHRS, CDR2 YFSETQ, per germline. CDR3 loop: CASSSTGGGKGSLHF. The CDR3 DNA reads TGCGCCAGCAGCTCGACAGGGGGTGGTAAGGGATCCCTCCACTTT.

The chain recombines TRBV28 with TRBJ2-7; a weak D match, TRBD1 (5 bases). The length of the CDR3 is 13 residues. V shed 5 bases and J shed 6 bases, with 14 bases lying between them. Germline loops: CDR1 MDHEN, CDR2 SYDVKM. CDR3 nucleotides: TGTGCCAGCAGTACCCCTGGAAGGGGCGAGCAGTACTTC. Encoded protein: CASSTPGRGEQYF.

This chain joins TRBV7-6 and TRBJ2-2, with D possibly being TRBD2 (5 bases). Germline values: CDR1 SGHVS, CDR2 FNYEAQ. This CDR3 is built from 17 residues. The ends were cut back, 1 base at V and 3 bases at J, with 15 bases in the middle. CDR3 protein: CASSLVVSEGYTGELFF. In nucleotides, the CDR3 is TGTGCCAGCAGCTTAGTGGTCTCTGAGGGATACACCGGGGAGCTGTTTTTT.

V usage is TRBV5-4 and J usage is TRBJ1-2; tentatively, D is TRBD1 (5 bases). Germline V CDR1 and CDR2: SGHNT, YYREEE (reference sequence). V was pared by 0 bases and J by 7 bases, with 16 bases between. This CDR3 comprises 15 residues. The CDR3 is CASSLAGGERGGYTF. The DNA of the CDR3 is TGTGCCAGCAGCTTGGCCGGGGGGGAGCGTGGTGGCTACACCTTC.

In its sample, this clone was seen a few times. The chain links TRBV28 to TRBJ1-2, with a possible D match to TRBD1 (5 bases). This CDR3 region has 15 residues. Germline V gene lookup returns CDR1 MDHEN and CDR2 SYDVKM. V gave up 2 bases and J gave up 2 bases, with 12 bases separating them. The CDR3 bases are TGTGCCAGCAGTTTAGGAGGGGATGAGAACTATGGCTACACCTTC. It is translated as CASSLGGDENYGYTF.

The rearrangement links TRBV29-1 to TRBJ2-3; D call uncertain. In germline, CDR1 is SQVTM, CDR2 ANQGSEA. The ends were cut back, 4 bases at V and 6 bases at J, with 14 bases in the middle. The CDR3 sequence is 13 residues long. The CDR3 is CSVVPLGPDTQYF. CDR3 coding DNA: TGCAGCGTTGTTCCGCTCGGGCCGGATACGCAGTATTTT.

The V gene is TRBV28, the J gene TRBJ1-1; D is uncertain. This CDR3 spans 12 amino acids. The V and J ends lost 7 bases and 1 base respectively, with 7 bases between them. Germline V CDR1 and CDR2: MDHEN, SYDVKM. The CDR3 coding sequence is TGTGCCAGCATGGACGAGAACACTGAAGCTTTCTTT. Its protein product is CASMDENTEAFF.

This clone was recorded once. This CDR3 is CASSLELAGITDTQYF. CDR3 nucleotide sequence: TGCGCCAGCAGCTTGGAGCTAGCGGGGATAACAGATACGCAGTATTTT. The chain has TRBV5-1 and TRBJ2-3; TRBD2 matches 9 bases. The V gene's germline CDR1 is SGHRS and CDR2 YFSETQ. The V and J ends lost 0 bases and 3 bases, in that order; junction bases with no gene match: 5. The CDR3 has 16 residues.

This chain joins TRBV28 and TRBJ2-1, with D hard to call. Germline V lookup: CDR1 MDHEN, CDR2 SYDVKM. The germline V and J ends were trimmed by 6 bases and 0 bases, with 12 bases remaining between them. This CDR3 is 15 amino acids long. The CDR3 DNA reads TGTGCCAGCAGAACCACGGACCTCTCCTACAATGAGCAGTTCTTC. As protein: CASRTTDLSYNEQFF. Supplemented by reference TRBV28 and TRBJ2-1, the full variable domain reads DVKVTQSSRYLVKRTGEKVFLECVQDMDHENMFWYRQDPGLGLRLIYFSYDVKMKEKGDIPEGYSVSREKKERFSLILESASTNQTSMYLCASRTTDLSYNEQFFGPGTRLTVL.

This chain links TRBV10-1 with TRBJ2-7; TRBD1 is a possible D gene (6 bases). Germline V gives CDR1 WNHNN, CDR2 SYGVQD (reference sequence). CDR3 size: 16 residues. V was clipped by 7 bases and J by 4 bases, with 23 bases between them. The CDR3 spells CASIYRDTNPFYEQYF. CDR3 in DNA: TGCGCCAGCATCTACCGGGACACCAATCCCTTTTACGAGCAGTACTTC.

V is TRBV7-9 and J is TRBJ2-7; D perhaps matches TRBD1 (6 bases). V lost 5 bases and J 4 bases, leaving 18 bases between the germline ends. From germline, CDR1 is SEHNR and CDR2 FQNEAQ (reference sequence). This CDR3 has 15 amino acids. The CDR3 loop reads CASSLSMGARYEQYF. DNA for the CDR3: TGTGCCAGCAGCCTAAGCATGGGGGCGAGGTACGAGCAGTACTTC.

V usage is TRBV5-6 and J usage is TRBJ2-1, with D maybe TRBD1 (6 bases). This CDR3 is built from 13 residues. Germline V gene lookup returns CDR1 SGHDT and CDR2 YYEEEE. Trimming shortened V by 3 bases and J by 4 bases, and 8 bases separated the two germline ends. The CDR3 region has the DNA TGTGCCAGCAGCTGGGACACTTACAATGAGCAGTTCTTC. It yields the protein CASSWDTYNEQFF.

The rearrangement links TRBV9 to TRBJ1-6, with 8 nucleotides matching TRBD1. V shed 0 bases, J shed 8 bases, and the junction held 7 bases outside the gene matches. The CDR3 runs 16 residues. CDR1 SGDLS and CDR2 YYNGEE come from the germline V gene. CDR3 region: CASSVGGQVSHSPLHF. Written as DNA, the CDR3 is TGTGCCAGCAGCGTAGGGGGACAGGTGTCTCATTCACCCCTCCACTTT.

This clone was detected only a few times. V and J are TRBV6-8 and TRBJ2-7; D remains ambiguous. Trimming removed 5 bases from V and 3 bases from J, with 8 bases in between. CDR3 length: 12 amino acids. CDR1 and CDR2 from the germline V gene are MNHGY and SAAAGT. Written as DNA, the CDR3 is TGTGCCAGCAGTGAACACGGCTACGAGCAGTACTTC. The encoded protein is CASSEHGYEQYF.

In the case of this clone: The sample has other DNA sequences that encode this CDR3 too. The J gene is TRBJ2-7, the V gene TRBV29-1; weak D call: TRBD1 (5 bases). V dropped 3 bases and J dropped 2 bases, with 5 bases sitting between them. The CDR3 is 11 residues long. Germline values: CDR1 SQVTM, CDR2 ANQGSEA. This chain's CDR3 is CSVEDTYEQYF. The DNA of the CDR3 is TGCAGCGTTGAGGACACCTACGAGCAGTACTTC.

This clone turned up a few times. CDR3 sequence (DNA): TGTGCCAGCTCACCAGGTACGGGGCGAAAACTGTTTTTT. This codes for CASSPGTGRKLFF. This chain uses TRBV18 with TRBJ1-4, with a possible D match to TRBD1 (5 bases). This CDR3 contains 13 residues. Germline V gene data show CDR1 as KGHSH and CDR2 as LQKENI. Trimming took 2 bases from V and 10 from J, leaving 11 bases between them.

The rearrangement links TRBV15 to TRBJ1-5; 8 bases align to TRBD1. The CDR3 totals 13 residues. Unmatched junction bases numbered 1, after V lost 5 bases and J lost 4 bases. CDR1 LNHNV and CDR2 YYDKDF come from the germline V gene (reference sequence). The CDR3 sequence is CATSGQGNQPQHF. CDR3 sequence (DNA): TGTGCCACCAGCGGACAGGGTAATCAGCCCCAGCATTTT.

The V gene is TRBV10-1, the J gene TRBJ2-5, with TRBD1 matching over 10 bases. V trimming: 10 bases; J trimming: 0 bases; junction bases outside the gene matches: 5. Germline values: CDR1 WNHNN, CDR2 SYGVQD (reference sequence). The CDR3 consists of 14 residues. The CDR3 protein is CATWTGGNQETQYF. For the CDR3, the DNA is TGCGCCACATGGACAGGGGGAAACCAAGAGACCCAGTACTTC.

The chain employs TRBV7-6 and TRBJ2-2, with TRBD1 identical over 11 bases. Looked up from germline, CDR1 is SGHVS and CDR2 is FNYEAQ. There are 15 residues in the CDR3. The junction had 3 bases not matched to a gene; V was cut back by 5 bases and J by 4 bases. Here the CDR3 reads CASSTGTGGTGELFF. CDR3 DNA: TGTGCCAGCAGCACCGGGACAGGGGGCACCGGGGAGCTGTTTTTT.

This rearrangement joins TRBV10-3 to TRBJ1-1; D might be TRBD1 (6 bases). The V end was cut by 2 bases, the J end by 5 bases, with 12 bases between. The CDR3 is 14 residues long. The germline V gene has CDR1 ENHRY and CDR2 SYGVKD. The CDR3 loop is CAISELQGGTEAFF. CDR3 DNA sequence: TGTGCCATCAGTGAGCTACAGGGAGGTACTGAAGCTTTCTTT.

The V gene is TRBV6-6, the J gene TRBJ1-1; TRBD1 aligns across 9 bases. CDR3 length: 13 residues. V lost 7 bases to trimming and J lost 6 bases; unmatched junction nucleotides: 6. CDR1 MNHNY and CDR2 SVGAGI come from the germline V gene (reference sequence). The CDR3 is CASTRDRVSEAFF. In nucleotides, the CDR3 is TGTGCCAGCACTCGGGACAGGGTCTCTGAAGCTTTCTTT.

This rearrangement joins TRBV29-1 to TRBJ2-3, with TRBD2 identical over 11 bases. Germline V gene sequence: CDR1 SQVTM, CDR2 ANQGSEA. V gave up 7 bases and J gave up 0 bases; unmatched junction bases: 6. This CDR3 spans 15 amino acids. DNA of the CDR3: TGCAGCGGGGGGGCTAGCGGGGGGAGCACAGATACGCAGTATTTT. Protein: CSGGASGGSTDTQYF.

The chain couples TRBV2 to TRBJ2-1; D unclear. Trimming left V 8 bases short and J 8 bases short, with 10 bases between. There are 11 residues in the CDR3. The germline CDR1 and CDR2 sequences are SNHLY and FYNNEI. The CDR3 bases are TGTGCCAGCCCCGTGGGCCATGAGCAGTTCTTC. Translation: CASPVGHEQFF.